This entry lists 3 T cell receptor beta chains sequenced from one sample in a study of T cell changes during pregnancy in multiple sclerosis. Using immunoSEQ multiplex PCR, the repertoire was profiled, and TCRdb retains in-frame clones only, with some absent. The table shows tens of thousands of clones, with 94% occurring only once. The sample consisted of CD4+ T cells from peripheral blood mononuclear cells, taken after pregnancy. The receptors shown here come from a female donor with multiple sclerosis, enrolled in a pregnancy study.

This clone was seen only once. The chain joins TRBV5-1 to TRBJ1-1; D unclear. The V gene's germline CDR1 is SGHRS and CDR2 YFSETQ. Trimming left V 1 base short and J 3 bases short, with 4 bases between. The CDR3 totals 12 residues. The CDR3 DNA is TGCGCCAGCAGCTTGTCCGACACTGAAGCTTTCTTT. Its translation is CASSLSDTEAFF.

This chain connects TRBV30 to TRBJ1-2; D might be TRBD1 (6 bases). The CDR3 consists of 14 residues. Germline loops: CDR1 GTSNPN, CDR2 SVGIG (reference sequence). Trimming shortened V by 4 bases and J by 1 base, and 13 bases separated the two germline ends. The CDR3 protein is CAWIRGQVNYGYTF. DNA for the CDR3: TGTGCCTGGATCCGGGGACAAGTTAACTATGGCTACACCTTC. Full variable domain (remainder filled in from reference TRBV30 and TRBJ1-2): SQTIHQWPATLVQPVGSPLSLECTVEGTSNPNLYWYRQAAGRGLQLLFYSVGIGQISSEVPQNLSASRPQDRQFILSSKKLLLSDSGFYLCAWIRGQVNYGYTFGSGTRLTVV.

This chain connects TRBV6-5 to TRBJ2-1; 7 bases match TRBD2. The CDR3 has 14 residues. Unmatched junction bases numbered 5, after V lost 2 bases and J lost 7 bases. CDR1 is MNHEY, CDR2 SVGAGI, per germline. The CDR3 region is CASSYVAGVNEQFF. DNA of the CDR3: TGTGCCAGCAGTTACGTCGCGGGGGTAAATGAGCAGTTCTTC.